This paragraph covers one TCR beta chain sequence. Deletions cut 5 bases from V and 1 base from J, with 8 bases between. The germline gives CDR1 SGHTA, CDR2 FQGNSA. The CDR3 contains 13 residues. This entry belongs to a study of blood T cell repertoires in COVID-19. As for the study in general: Acute and convalescent COVID-19 specimens originated in the United States, Italy and Spain. Sources were T cells, B-cell-depleted T cells, or PBMCs; the material itself was cDNA or gDNA.

As processed by the authors: Reference gene primer amplification yielded estimated nucleated cell counts. Sequenced by immunoSEQ multiplex PCR; TCRdb stores in-frame clones only, minus some. V and J calls and clone size are given by that table; D and trimming were obtained from the DNA. This sample carries a few hundred thousand clones, 85% to 90% of them seen once, and the ten largest clones take roughly 6.1%. It was during active infection that Seattle patients were enrolled and then longitudinally followed. The source is a woman aged 45 to 65 with COVID-19, enrolled during active disease. This rearrangement joins TRBV7-2 to TRBJ1-1; no clear D. Sequenced: peripheral blood. CDR3 nucleotide sequence: TGTGCCAGCAGCCGCCGGGAGAACACTGAAGCTTTCTTT. Its translation is CASSRRENTEAFF.